This T cell receptor beta chain appears in the sequencing data of a study of blood T cells in healthy people across ages. Study results and caveats: Versus aged donors, long-lived donors had higher diversity and more naive CD4+ cells.

Each sample gave at least 6 million isolated PBMCs. CDR3 length: 17 amino acids. V gave up 3 bases and J gave up 3 bases; unmatched junction bases: 10. CDR1 and CDR2 from the germline V gene are DFQATT and SNEGSKA (reference sequence). PCR was performed a second time for about 7 to 11 cycles using a sample-barcoded 5' primer and a J-beta primer mix. A template-switch adaptor containing 12 random nucleotides labeled each cDNA molecule. MiXCR, run by TCRdb on the 5' RACE reads, gives a single entry per CDR3 protein. The sample has some 690,000 distinct CDR3 sequences; about a fifth are singletons. On this clonotype: What it recognizes is unknown.

V and J are TRBV20-1 and TRBJ2-3; TRBD2 aligns across 12 bases. The sequence came from an older man in good health. Sequencing was carried out using blood. Written as DNA, the CDR3 is TGCAGTGCTAGCGACGGGACTAGCGGGTCCAGGACAGATACGCAGTATTTT. Encoded protein: CSASDGTSGSRTDTQYF.